The T cell receptor (beta chain) described here comes from a study of control samples from healthy donors and cancer patients. CDR3 length: 15 residues. Germline-derived CDR1 and CDR2 are SGHAT and FQNNGV. The germline V and J ends were trimmed by 2 bases and 4 bases, with 13 bases remaining between them. Data came from immunoSEQ multiplex PCR; TCRdb stores just in-frame clones and leaves some out. There are about 140,000 clones in the sample; 85% to 95% occur only once, and less than 15% lies in the top ten. The material sequenced was blood. This sequence originates from a man between 40 and 49 years old in good health. The chain couples TRBV11-2 to TRBJ2-3; D may match TRBD1 or TRBD2 (5 bases each). The CDR3 sequence is CASSLFGGGADTQYF. In DNA form, the CDR3 reads TGTGCCAGCAGCTTATTTGGGGGTGGGGCAGATACGCAGTATTTT.